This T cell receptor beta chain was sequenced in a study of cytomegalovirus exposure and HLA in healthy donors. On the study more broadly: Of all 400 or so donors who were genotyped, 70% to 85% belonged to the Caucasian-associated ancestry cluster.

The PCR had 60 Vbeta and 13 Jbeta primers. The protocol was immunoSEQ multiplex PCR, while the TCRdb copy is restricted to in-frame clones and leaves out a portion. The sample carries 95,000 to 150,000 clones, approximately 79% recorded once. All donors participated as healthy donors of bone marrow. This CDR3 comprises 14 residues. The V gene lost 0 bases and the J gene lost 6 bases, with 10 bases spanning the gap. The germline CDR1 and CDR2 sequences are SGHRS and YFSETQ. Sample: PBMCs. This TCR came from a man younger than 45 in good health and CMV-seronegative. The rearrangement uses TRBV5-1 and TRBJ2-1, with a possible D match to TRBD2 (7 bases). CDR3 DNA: TGCGCCAGCAGCTTGGAGGGGGGGCTCAATGAGCAGTTCTTC. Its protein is CASSLEGGLNEQFF.